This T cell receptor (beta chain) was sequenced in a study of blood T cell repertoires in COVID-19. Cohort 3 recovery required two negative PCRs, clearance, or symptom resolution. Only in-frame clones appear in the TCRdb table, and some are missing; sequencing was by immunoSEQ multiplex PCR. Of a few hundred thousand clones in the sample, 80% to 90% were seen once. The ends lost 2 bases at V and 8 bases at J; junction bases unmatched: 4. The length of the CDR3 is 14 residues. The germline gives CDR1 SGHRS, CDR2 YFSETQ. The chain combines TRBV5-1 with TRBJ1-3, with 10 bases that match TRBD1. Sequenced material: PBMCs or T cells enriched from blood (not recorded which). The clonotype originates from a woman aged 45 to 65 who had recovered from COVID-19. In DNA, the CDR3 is TGCGCCAGCAGCTTCGGGACAGGGGCTGACACCATATATTTT. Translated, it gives CASSFGTGADTIYF.